Following are 9 T cell receptor beta chains from one sample sequenced in a study of monozygotic twins with inflammatory bowel disease. From the 5' RACE reads, TCRdb lists one entry per CDR3 protein and no DNA. The repertoire table contains about 450,000 distinct CDR3 sequences. Sequencing was done on a sample of blood. These receptors were obtained from a human donor with ulcerative colitis or Crohn's disease, or a healthy co-twin of an affected twin (not recorded which).

V is TRBV19 and J is TRBJ2-1; TCRdb proposes TRBD2, but this gene call is untestable without DNA. The length of the CDR3 is 15 residues. CDR1 is LNHDA and CDR2 is SQIVND in the germline V gene (reference sequence). CDR3 sequence: CASRGTSGGYNEQFF.

The chain uses TRBV6-2 or TRBV6-3 and TRBJ1-2; the TCRdb D gene call, TRBD1, has no DNA to confirm it. The CDR3 is made up of 15 amino acids. Germline CDR1 MNHEY, CDR2 SVGEGT. CDR3: CASSYLQGSPLGYTF.

The chain links TRBV5-1 to TRBJ1-6; TCRdb's assignment of TRBD1 cannot be checked, as there is no DNA. The CDR3 loop spans 14 amino acids. CDR1 SGHRS and CDR2 YFSETQ come from the germline V gene. CDR3 sequence: CASSPTGWGSPLHF.

CDR3 amino acids: CSALLQGSPRGYTF. The chain couples TRBV29-1 to TRBJ1-2; as DNA is missing, the TRBD1 call by TCRdb cannot be tested. The CDR3 extends over 14 amino acids. Germline V lookup: CDR1 SQVTM, CDR2 ANQGSEA.

CDR3 loop: CASSAGQENQPQHF. The chain uses TRBV5-1 and TRBJ1-5; TCRdb outputs TRBD1, but without DNA this stays unchecked. Germline assignment: CDR1 SGHRS and CDR2 YFSETQ. The CDR3 runs 14 residues.

V and J are TRBV2 and TRBJ1-2. CDR3 length: 14 residues. CDR1 and CDR2 from the germline V gene are SNHLY and FYNNEI. CDR3 amino acids: CASSSVAPNYGYTF.

The V and J genes are TRBV11-1 and TRBJ2-1; with no DNA, the TCRdb D assignment of TRBD2 cannot be verified. Germline V CDR1 and CDR2: SGHAT, FQDESV (reference sequence). The CDR3 sequence is 16 residues long. CDR3 sequence: CASSLRTSGGANEQFF.

The J gene is TRBJ2-7, the V gene TRBV6-1; checking the TCRdb D call of TRBD2 is not possible without DNA. This CDR3 region has 16 residues. Looked up from germline, CDR1 is MNHNS and CDR2 is SASEGT. This chain's CDR3 is CASSPGLAGFTYEQYF.

V and J are TRBV6-1 and TRBJ1-2; TCRdb returns TRBD1, unconfirmable since there is no DNA. The CDR3 loop spans 17 amino acids. The germline V gene encodes CDR1 MNHNS and CDR2 SASEGT. The CDR3 reads CASSESGTPFRNYGYTF.